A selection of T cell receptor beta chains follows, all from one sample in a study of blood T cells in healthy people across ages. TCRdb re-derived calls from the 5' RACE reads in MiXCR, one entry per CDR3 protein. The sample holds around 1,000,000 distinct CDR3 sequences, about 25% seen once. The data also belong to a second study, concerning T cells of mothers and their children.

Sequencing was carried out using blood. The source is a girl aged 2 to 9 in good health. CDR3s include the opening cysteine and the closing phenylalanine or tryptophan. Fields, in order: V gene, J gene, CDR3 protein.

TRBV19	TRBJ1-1	CASNRGHPNTEAFF
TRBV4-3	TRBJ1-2	CASSQVLSLGRTFRGGYTF
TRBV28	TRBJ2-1	CASSQNEQFF
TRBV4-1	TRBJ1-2	CASSQGYRGSDGYTF
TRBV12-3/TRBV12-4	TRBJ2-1	CASRKTLTYNEQFF
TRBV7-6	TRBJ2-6	CASSNGGTGPHSGANVLTF
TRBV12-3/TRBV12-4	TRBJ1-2	CASRSQGEGYGYTF
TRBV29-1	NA	CSVERGTPGEQYF
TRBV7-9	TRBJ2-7	CASSLDRVGYEQYF
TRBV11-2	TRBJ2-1	CANSIGQGAGNEQFF
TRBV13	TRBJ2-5	CASSRRGRSETQYF
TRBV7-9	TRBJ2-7	CASSPRDRGLDEQYF
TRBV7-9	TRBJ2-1	CASILEVNNEQFF
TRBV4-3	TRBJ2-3	CASSQGGSADTQYF
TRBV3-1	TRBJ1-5	CASSQDPGNQPQHF
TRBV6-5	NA	CASSYSPSYEQYF
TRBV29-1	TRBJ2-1	CSVEDVYPSGRISYNEQFF
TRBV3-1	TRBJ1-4	CASSQGDDGKLFF
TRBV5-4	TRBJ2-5	CASSLAREETQYF
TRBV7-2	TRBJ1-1	CASSFVGRGLIF
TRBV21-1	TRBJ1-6	CASTEILGNPNSPLHF
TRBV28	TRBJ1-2	CASGGRLDGYTF
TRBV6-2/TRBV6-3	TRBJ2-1	CASSYDSFNEQFF
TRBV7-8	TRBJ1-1	CASSFRTGVNTEAFF
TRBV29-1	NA	CSVSGSGGNEQFF
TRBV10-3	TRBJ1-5	CAISEEGGLQPQHF
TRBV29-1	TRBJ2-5	CSVGRGGQTQYF
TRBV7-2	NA	CASRPMGYEQYF
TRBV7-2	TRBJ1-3	CASSGPSGNTIYF
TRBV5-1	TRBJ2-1	CASSWRAGTGEKQFF
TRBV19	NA	CASSIGGVRGFNEQFF
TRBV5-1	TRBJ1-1	CASSVTRTPMNTEAFF
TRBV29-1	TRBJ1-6	CSETTGTGRMVYNSPLHF
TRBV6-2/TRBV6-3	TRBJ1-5	CASNGGYNQPQHF
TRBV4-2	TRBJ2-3	CASSQVIGSSTDTQYF
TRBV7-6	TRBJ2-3	CASAGYTDTQYF
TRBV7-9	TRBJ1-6	CASSLGVRGAPLHF
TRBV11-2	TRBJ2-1	CASTLGTSGGDEQFF
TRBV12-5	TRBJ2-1	CASGLVRGPGGSYNEQFF
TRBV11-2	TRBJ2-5	CASRGFLKSEQGGKRVNQYF
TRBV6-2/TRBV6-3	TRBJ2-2	CASSSGTKHTGEPFF
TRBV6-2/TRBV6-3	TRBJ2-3	CASDGGNTHTQYF
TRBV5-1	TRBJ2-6	CASSPRGDHLSGANVLTF
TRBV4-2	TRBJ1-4	CASSQDPRDRTKLEEKLFF
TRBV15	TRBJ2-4	CATSSASGLAKNIQYF
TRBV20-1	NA	CSAARLADYNEQFF
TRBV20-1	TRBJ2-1	CSARDWGEQFF
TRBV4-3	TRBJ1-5	CASSQSRDRVYQPQHF
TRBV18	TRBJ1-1	CASSPRTGPLTEAFF
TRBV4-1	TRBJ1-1	CASSQEINGHTEAFF
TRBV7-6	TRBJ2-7	CASSLRASEQYF
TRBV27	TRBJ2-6	CASKLSGLAGVRGANVLTF
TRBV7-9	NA	CASSPGGEGEQFF
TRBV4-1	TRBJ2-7	CASSQVLSKSYEQYF
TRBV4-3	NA	CASSQDRLAGGHDAYEQYF